One sample yielded the 26 T cell receptor beta chains listed below, sequenced in a study of blood T cell repertoires in COVID-19. The table came from immunoSEQ multiplex PCR; TCRdb's copy has only in-frame clones and leaves some out. Among approximately 69,000 clones listed, around 81% were seen once. Sequencing input: peripheral blood. The source is a woman between 65 and 79 years old with acute or convalescent COVID-19.

J is TRBJ1-1 and V is TRBV10-3, with D perhaps matching TRBD1 (6 bases). This CDR3 is built from 17 residues. Germline V lookup: CDR1 ENHRY, CDR2 SYGVKD. Trimming cost V 2 bases and J 2 bases, with 18 bases left between them. CDR3 loop: CAISEGRGFAGNTEAFF. The CDR3 nucleotides are TGTGCCATCAGTGAGGGGAGGGGGTTTGCGGGAAACACTGAAGCTTTCTTT.

V usage is TRBV7-6 and J usage is TRBJ2-7; 8 bases agree with TRBD1. This CDR3 region has 15 residues. Germline-derived CDR1 and CDR2 are SGHVS and FNYEAQ. The junction had 6 bases not matched to a gene; V was cut back by 5 bases and J by 0 bases. CDR3: CASSVTGTGSYEQYF. Here the CDR3 DNA reads TGTGCCAGCAGCGTGACCGGGACAGGCTCCTACGAGCAGTACTTC.

The chain is built from TRBV28 and TRBJ2-4, with TRBD1 identical over 8 bases. The germline V gene has CDR1 MDHEN and CDR2 SYDVKM. Trimming took 5 bases from V and 4 from J; bases not matched to a gene: 7. This CDR3 is built from 15 residues. CDR3 bases: TGTGCCAGCAGTCTCCGGGACAGGACAAAAAACATTCAGTACTTC. Encoded protein: CASSLRDRTKNIQYF. The full variable domain, its missing parts supplied by reference TRBV28 and TRBJ2-4, is DVKVTQSSRYLVKRTGEKVFLECVQDMDHENMFWYRQDPGLGLRLIYFSYDVKMKEKGDIPEGYSVSREKKERFSLILESASTNQTSMYLCASSLRDRTKNIQYFGAGTRLSVL.

The J gene is TRBJ2-2, the V gene TRBV27; 8 positions match TRBD1. CDR1 and CDR2 from the germline V gene are MNHEY and SMNVEV (reference sequence). This CDR3 contains 15 residues. V dropped 6 bases and J dropped 5; count of bases not matched to a gene: 8. As DNA, the CDR3 is TGTGCCAGCAGCTTGGACAGGGCGGTAACCGGGGAGCTGTTTTTT. As protein: CASSLDRAVTGELFF.

The V gene is TRBV30, the J gene TRBJ1-5; 9 bases are a match to TRBD1. J gave up 0 bases and V 2 bases, and 8 bases lay outside the gene matches. Germline CDR1 is GTSNPN and CDR2 is SVGIG (reference sequence). The CDR3 is made up of 17 amino acids. The CDR3: CAWSPRTGDYSNQPQHF. The CDR3 DNA follows: TGTGCCTGGAGTCCCCGGACAGGGGATTATAGCAATCAGCCCCAGCATTTT.

The chain combines TRBV28 with TRBJ1-5; D not resolved. The CDR3 spans 14 residues. V was trimmed by 4 bases and J by 5 bases, leaving 12 bases between them. Germline lookup yields CDR1 MDHEN and CDR2 SYDVKM. CDR3 coding DNA: TGTGCCAGCAGTTCTGACATGAGGGATCAGCCCCAGCATTTT. Translation gives CASSSDMRDQPQHF.

The chain uses TRBV28 and TRBJ1-6; D call uncertain. Trimming removed 3 bases from V and 5 bases from J, with 8 bases in between. This CDR3 is built from 14 residues. The germline V gene encodes CDR1 MDHEN and CDR2 SYDVKM. DNA of the CDR3: TGTGCCAGCAGTTTTTGGCAGAATAATTCACCCCTCCACTTT. Translation gives CASSFWQNNSPLHF.

This CDR3 is CAWSLGQVSNQPQHF. The CDR3 nucleotides are TGTGCCTGGTCCTTGGGGCAGGTTAGCAATCAGCCCCAGCATTTT. The chain is built from TRBV30 and TRBJ1-5; perhaps TRBD1 as D (5 bases). This CDR3 region has 15 residues. V was cut by 5 bases and J by 0 bases, with 14 bases left in between. The germline V gene encodes CDR1 GTSNPN and CDR2 SVGIG (reference sequence).

The DNA of the CDR3 is TGTGCCAGCAGCACCGACAGGGTGGGAACTGAAGCTTTCTTT. Amino acids: CASSTDRVGTEAFF. V gene TRBV2 combines with J gene TRBJ1-1, with 7 bases that match TRBD1. Germline CDR1 SNHLY, CDR2 FYNNEI. Trimming cost V 6 bases and J 5 bases; bases outside gene matches: 9. This CDR3 has 14 residues.

The chain links TRBV27 to TRBJ2-7; 7 bases line up with TRBD1. Looked up from germline, CDR1 is MNHEY and CDR2 is SMNVEV (reference sequence). The CDR3 contains 12 residues. V shed 2 bases, J shed 6 bases, and the junction held 1 base outside the gene matches. The CDR3 protein is CASSLNRGEQYF. In nucleotides, the CDR3 is TGTGCCAGCAGTTTAAACAGGGGCGAGCAGTACTTC.

The chain is built from TRBV27 and TRBJ2-1, with a weak D call TRBD1 (5 bases). CDR1 is MNHEY and CDR2 is SMNVEV in the germline V gene (reference sequence). CDR3 length equals 13 residues. V was pared by 2 bases and J by 8 bases, with 10 bases between. CDR3 sequence (DNA): TGTGCCAGCAGTTTAAAGTCAGGGTATGAGCAGTTCTTC. Translating it yields CASSLKSGYEQFF.

CDR3 nucleotides: TGTGCCAGCAGCCCCGGGACAGCAAACTACGAGCAGTACTTC. This translates into CASSPGTANYEQYF. This rearrangement joins TRBV28 to TRBJ2-7, with 7 bases that match TRBD1. The CDR3 runs to 14 residues. Germline V gene lookup returns CDR1 MDHEN and CDR2 SYDVKM. V lost 6 bases to trimming and J lost 3 bases; unmatched junction nucleotides: 8.

J is TRBJ2-1 and V is TRBV20-1; TRBD2 matches 7 bases. CDR1 is DFQATT, CDR2 SNEGSKA, per germline (reference sequence). Unmatched junction bases numbered 12, after V lost 6 bases and J lost 7 bases. The CDR3 has 14 amino acids. CDR3 residues: CSASGGRAGNEQFF. CDR3 DNA sequence: TGCAGTGCCAGTGGAGGGAGGGCGGGAAATGAGCAGTTCTTC.

This sequence joins TRBV7-9 and TRBJ1-6; D perhaps matches TRBD1 (6 bases). V gave up 5 bases and J gave up 9 bases, with 14 bases separating them. The CDR3 has 14 residues. Germline V lookup: CDR1 SEHNR, CDR2 FQNEAQ (reference sequence). The CDR3 DNA is TGTGCCAGCAGCCCGGACACGACAGGTTCACCCCTCCACTTT. This gives the protein CASSPDTTGSPLHF.

This clone appeared once. The rearrangement uses TRBV28 and TRBJ2-1, with 12 bases fitting TRBD2. The J segment lost 4 bases and the V segment lost 4 bases, leaving 2 bases of the junction unmatched. This CDR3 is 15 amino acids long. The germline V gene has CDR1 MDHEN and CDR2 SYDVKM. CDR3 protein: CASSSLAGGYNEQFF. CDR3 nucleotide sequence: TGTGCCAGCAGTTCACTAGCGGGAGGTTACAATGAGCAGTTCTTC.

This chain uses TRBV7-9 with TRBJ1-1; a possible D gene is TRBD1 (5 bases). Germline CDR1 reads SEHNR; CDR2 reads FQNEAQ (reference sequence). V lost 0 bases and J lost 0, with 8 bases in between. This CDR3 has 15 amino acids. CDR3 sequence: CASSLAGGLNTEAFF. DNA for the CDR3: TGTGCCAGCAGCTTAGCGGGGGGTTTGAACACTGAAGCTTTCTTT.

This chain joins TRBV3-1 (or the pseudogene TRBV3-2) and TRBJ2-3; 7 bases are shared with TRBD2. This CDR3 contains 17 residues. With 4 bases clipped from V and 10 bases from J, the junction kept 20 bases outside the gene matches. Germline V CDR1 and CDR2: LGHDT, YNNKEL (reference sequence). Here the CDR3 DNA reads TGTGCCAGCAGCCCAAGCCGAACGAGCGGGATCCCATCACCGCAGTATTTT. It translates to CASSPSRTSGIPSPQYF.

The chain employs TRBV11-2 and TRBJ2-1, with TRBD2 matching 9 bases. The CDR3 is made up of 16 amino acids. The germline V gene has CDR1 SGHAT and CDR2 FQNNGV. The V gene end was trimmed by 8 bases and the J gene end by 2 bases; junction bases not matched to a gene: 10. CDR3 amino acids: CASRSVAGAPYNEQFF. The CDR3 region has the DNA TGTGCCAGCCGCTCGGTAGCGGGAGCGCCCTACAATGAGCAGTTCTTC.

The gene calls are TRBV10-3 and TRBJ1-2; 8 nucleotides match TRBD1. In germline, CDR1 is ENHRY, CDR2 SYGVKD. The CDR3 runs to 13 residues. V gave up 2 bases and J gave up 9 bases; unmatched junction bases: 5. This CDR3 is CAISEVRGQSYTF. In DNA form, the CDR3 reads TGTGCCATCAGTGAGGTCAGGGGGCAAAGCTACACCTTC.

The gene calls are TRBV7-8 and TRBJ2-6; TRBD2 might be the D (5 bases). The length of the CDR3 is 14 residues. Germline V gene lookup returns CDR1 SGHVS and CDR2 FQNEAQ. Trimming left V 10 bases short and J 10 bases short, with 20 bases between. CDR3 bases: TGTGCCACCCGGGGAGAGGTAACGGGGAACGTCCTGACTTTC. Translating gives CATRGEVTGNVLTF.

The J gene is TRBJ2-2, the V gene TRBV28; TRBD2 matches 10 bases. V lost 6 bases, J lost 4 bases, and 2 bases stayed unmatched. From germline, CDR1 is MDHEN and CDR2 SYDVKM. This CDR3 region has 14 residues. CDR3 bases: TGTGCCAGCAGCTCTAGCGGGAGCACCGGGGAGCTGTTTTTT. Protein sequence: CASSSSGSTGELFF.

V gene TRBV30 combines with J gene TRBJ1-1, with D hard to call. This CDR3 region has 14 residues. Germline-derived CDR1 and CDR2 are GTSNPN and SVGIG (reference sequence). Trimming pared 0 bases from V and 8 bases from J, leaving 16 bases between. Here the CDR3 reads CAWSVQSRSKEAFF. CDR3 bases: TGTGCCTGGAGTGTACAATCTAGAAGCAAAGAAGCTTTCTTT.

The V call is TRBV3-1 (or the pseudogene TRBV3-2), the J call TRBJ2-7, with 15 bases identical to TRBD2. This CDR3 region has 18 residues. Losses at the gene ends were 5 bases for V and 4 bases for J; bases not matched to a gene: 12. The V gene's germline CDR1 is LGHDT and CDR2 YNNKEL (reference sequence). The CDR3 DNA is TGTGCCAGCAGCTTAAGGACTAGCGGGAGGGGGACTGGGTACGAGCAGTACTTC. Amino acids: CASSLRTSGRGTGYEQYF.

The rearrangement links TRBV28 to TRBJ1-2; possibly TRBD1 for D (6 bases). The CDR3 is 13 amino acids. The germline V gene has CDR1 MDHEN and CDR2 SYDVKM. Trimming stripped 8 bases from V and 1 base from J, with 11 bases between. Written as DNA, the CDR3 is TGTGCCAGCTACGCAGGGGTTAACTATGGCTACACCTTC. It codes for CASYAGVNYGYTF.

The CDR3 DNA reads TGTGCCAGCAGTCGCCCGGACAGGGAAGGAAACACCATATATTTT. This encodes CASSRPDREGNTIYF. The chain recombines TRBV28 with TRBJ1-3; 8 bases map to TRBD1. V lost 5 bases and J lost 4; bases outside the gene matches: 7. Germline V lookup: CDR1 MDHEN, CDR2 SYDVKM. The CDR3 runs to 15 residues. Supplemented by reference TRBV28 and TRBJ1-3, the full variable domain reads DVKVTQSSRYLVKRTGEKVFLECVQDMDHENMFWYRQDPGLGLRLIYFSYDVKMKEKGDIPEGYSVSREKKERFSLILESASTNQTSMYLCASSRPDREGNTIYFGEGSWLTVV.

J is TRBJ1-1 and V is TRBV19; 12 nucleotides match TRBD1. Germline CDR1 reads LNHDA; CDR2 reads SQIVND (reference sequence). The CDR3 runs to 16 residues. V lost 5 bases and J lost 4; bases outside the gene matches: 8. This CDR3 is CASSLGTGGWGTEAFF. CDR3 sequence (DNA): TGTGCCAGTAGTCTCGGGACAGGGGGCTGGGGCACTGAAGCTTTCTTT.